The 17 T cell receptor beta chains listed next were all sequenced from one sample in a study of T cell repertoires in cytomegalovirus infection. Each CDR3 protein gets one entry after TCRdb re-called the reads with MiXCR. The data show about 310,000 distinct CDR3 sequences, 9.6% seen once. The sample comprised PBMCs. The receptors were sampled from a human donor in good health (CMV status not recorded). Some clones in this sample may be carry-over from other donors' samples.

The chain carries TRBV2 and TRBJ1-3, with TRBD1 as a possible D gene (6 bases). CDR3 length: 14 residues. Germline lookup yields CDR1 SNHLY and CDR2 FYNNEI. Trimming removed 7 bases from V and 4 bases from J, with 14 bases in between. CDR3 protein: CASNLRGPGNTIYF. The CDR3 region has the DNA TGTGCCAGCAACCTCAGGGGTCCCGGAAACACCATATATTTT. The full variable domain, in which reference TRBV2 and TRBJ1-3 provide the parts outside the CDR3, is EPEVTQTPSHQVTQMGQEVILRCVPISNHLYFYWYRQILGQKVEFLVSFYNNEISEKSEIFDDQFSVERPDGSNFTLKIRSTKLEDSAMYFCASNLRGPGNTIYFGEGSWLTVV.

This clonotype was recorded at least ten times. The rearrangement joins TRBV7-2 to TRBJ1-2; a possible D gene is TRBD1 (5 bases). There are 14 residues in the CDR3. Trimming stripped 4 bases from V and 8 bases from J, with 17 bases between. CDR1 is SGHTA and CDR2 is FQGNSA in the germline V gene. The DNA of the CDR3 is TGTGCCAGCAGCTCCAGACAGTCCCGGGGAGGCTACACCTTC. Its protein product is CASSSRQSRGGYTF.

This clonotype was counted ten times or more. This sequence joins TRBV6-2 or TRBV6-3 and TRBJ2-2, with 8 positions matching TRBD2. V was clipped by 6 bases and J by 5 bases; unmatched bases: 5. Germline-derived CDR1 and CDR2 are MNHEY and SVGEGT. The CDR3 runs to 14 residues. CDR3 residues: CASSYPSGTGELFF. CDR3 bases: TGTGCCAGCAGCTACCCTAGCGGGACCGGGGAGCTGTTTTTT.

This clonotype was counted ten times or more. The chain employs TRBV7-9 and TRBJ1-4; D may be TRBD1 (5 bases). V shed 7 bases and J shed 8 bases, with 20 bases lying between them. The CDR3 spans 15 residues. The germline gives CDR1 SEHNR, CDR2 FQNEAQ (reference sequence). The CDR3: CASTVSIPGVEKLFF. DNA for the CDR3: TGTGCCAGCACAGTCTCGATTCCGGGGGTCGAAAAACTGTTTTTT.

In this sample, this clonotype turned up many times. This chain joins TRBV20-1 and TRBJ2-7, with D perhaps TRBD2 (6 bases). Germline V CDR1 and CDR2: DFQATT, SNEGSKA (reference sequence). Trimming took 0 bases from V and 0 from J, leaving 18 bases between them. This CDR3 has 17 amino acids. CDR3 residues: CSARDIKAGGPSYEQYV. Here the CDR3 DNA reads TGCAGTGCTAGAGATATAAAAGCGGGTGGCCCCTCCTACGAGCAGTACGTC.

This clonotype showed up many times. The chain carries TRBV19 and TRBJ2-1; 13 nucleotides align to TRBD2. This CDR3 region has 15 residues. The V and J ends lost 7 bases and 5 bases, in that order; junction bases with no gene match: 5. Germline V gene lookup returns CDR1 LNHDA and CDR2 SQIVND (reference sequence). The DNA of the CDR3 is TGTGCCAGTACTCCGGGACTAGCGGGGAACAATGAGCAGTTCTTC. This translates into CASTPGLAGNNEQFF.

This clonotype was seen many times. The chain carries TRBV5-4 and TRBJ1-2; 7 bases align to TRBD1. CDR3 size: 13 residues. Germline trimming cut 4 bases from V and 6 bases from J; bases unmatched to any gene: 6. The germline V gene has CDR1 SGHNT and CDR2 YYREEE (reference sequence). The CDR3 nucleotides are TGTGCCAGCAGCGAAGGGACAGAACATGGCTACACCTTC. Translating it yields CASSEGTEHGYTF.

V usage is TRBV20-1 and J usage is TRBJ2-1; tentative D call: TRBD2 (7 bases). The CDR3 has 15 amino acids. The V and J ends lost 1 base and 3 bases respectively, with 13 bases between them. The germline gives CDR1 DFQATT, CDR2 SNEGSKA (reference sequence). The CDR3 DNA follows: TGCAGTGCTAGAGGTCCGGGGGGCCTCTACAATGAGCAGTTCTTC. Translation gives CSARGPGGLYNEQFF.

This clonotype was picked up many times. This chain uses TRBV20-1 with TRBJ2-1, with unresolved D. From germline, CDR1 is DFQATT and CDR2 SNEGSKA (reference sequence). V gave up 0 bases and J gave up 0 bases, with 12 bases separating them. There are 16 residues in the CDR3. The CDR3 bases are TGCAGTGCTAGAGATCGCCAGCCGAGCTCCTACAATGAGCAGTTCTTC. Translating it yields CSARDRQPSSYNEQFF.

This clonotype was counted at least ten times. This rearrangement joins TRBV14 to TRBJ2-3, with 14 bases lining up with TRBD2. Germline CDR1 SGHDN, CDR2 FVKESK. The CDR3 loop spans 18 amino acids. Trimming at V came to 4 bases and at J to 0 bases, leaving 6 bases not matched to a gene. CDR3 bases: TGTGCCAGCAGCCGACGGACTAGCGGGGGGCCTAGCACAGATACGCAGTATTTT. Its protein is CASSRRTSGGPSTDTQYF.

This clonotype was observed many times. The V call is TRBV14, the J call TRBJ1-6; 7 bases align to TRBD1. CDR1 is SGHDN, CDR2 FVKESK, per germline. V shed 5 bases, J shed 2 bases, and the junction held 9 bases outside the gene matches. This CDR3 has 17 residues. The CDR3 protein is CASSLFTGAAYNSPLHF. CDR3 DNA sequence: TGTGCCAGCAGCTTATTCACAGGGGCTGCCTATAATTCACCCCTCCACTTT.

There are many counts of this clonotype. The V and J genes are TRBV7-2 and TRBJ2-5; TRBD2 aligns across 7 bases. V lost 5 bases and J lost 4; bases outside the gene matches: 10. CDR3 size: 15 residues. Germline V gene sequence: CDR1 SGHTA, CDR2 FQGNSA. The CDR3 DNA follows: TGTGCCAGCAGCACTCGGCAGGGCGGGGGAGAGACCCAGTACTTC. Translated: CASSTRQGGGETQYF.

This clonotype was counted many times. This sequence joins TRBV6-2 or TRBV6-3 and TRBJ2-3; no clear D gene. The CDR3 extends over 14 amino acids. V was trimmed by 5 bases and J by 4 bases, leaving 13 bases between them. The germline V gene has CDR1 MNHEY and CDR2 SVGEGT. Written as DNA, the CDR3 is TGTGCCAGCAGTACTATTCCACTGGCAGATACGCAGTATTTT. It yields the protein CASSTIPLADTQYF.

This clonotype was picked up many times. The genes are TRBV5-5 and TRBJ2-2; possible D gene TRBD1, 6 bases. The CDR3 runs to 17 residues. V lost 1 base, J lost 0 bases, and 13 bases lay in between. Germline CDR1 reads SGHKS; CDR2 reads YYEKEE (reference sequence). CDR3 sequence: CASSLRFEGANTGELFF. CDR3 in DNA: TGTGCCAGCAGCTTGAGATTTGAGGGGGCGAACACCGGGGAGCTGTTTTTT.

This clonotype was counted ten times or more. This chain joins TRBV29-1 and TRBJ2-1; D unresolved. Between the trimmed V and J ends, which lost 6 bases and 5 bases, there was a span of 14 bases. From germline, CDR1 is SQVTM and CDR2 ANQGSEA. CDR3 length: 13 amino acids. The CDR3 coding sequence is TGCAGCGTAAGACGCTCACCTAACAATGAGCAGTTCTTC. Amino acid sequence: CSVRRSPNNEQFF.

At least ten counts were recorded for this clonotype. V and J are TRBV6-8 and TRBJ1-2; the D gene is possibly TRBD1 (5 bases). V was clipped by 1 base and J by 5 bases, with 20 bases between them. Germline V gene data show CDR1 as MNHGY and CDR2 as SAAAGT. CDR3 length: 17 amino acids. CDR3 bases: TGTGCCAGCAGTTACTACCCCGACCCAGCCCGGGGGTATGGCTACACCTTC. This codes for CASSYYPDPARGYGYTF.

The sample holds many counts of this clonotype. The V and J genes are TRBV20-1 and TRBJ2-3, with unresolved D. V was trimmed by 3 bases and J by 6 bases, leaving 19 bases between them. There are 15 residues in the CDR3. Germline values: CDR1 DFQATT, CDR2 SNEGSKA (reference sequence). This CDR3 reads CSARLSQSPGDTQYF. In DNA form, the CDR3 reads TGCAGTGCTAGGCTATCACAATCCCCCGGGGATACGCAGTATTTT.